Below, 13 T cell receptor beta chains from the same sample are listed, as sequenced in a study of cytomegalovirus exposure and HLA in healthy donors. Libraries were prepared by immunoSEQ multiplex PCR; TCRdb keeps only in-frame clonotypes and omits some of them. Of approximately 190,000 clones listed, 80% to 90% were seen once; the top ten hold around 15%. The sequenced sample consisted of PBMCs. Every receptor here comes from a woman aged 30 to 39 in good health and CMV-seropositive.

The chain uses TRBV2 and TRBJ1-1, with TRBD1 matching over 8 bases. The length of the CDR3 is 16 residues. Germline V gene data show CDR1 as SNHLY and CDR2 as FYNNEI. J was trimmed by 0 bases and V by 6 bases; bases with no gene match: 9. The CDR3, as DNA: TGTGCCAGCAGGTTTTCACGGACAGGGATGAACACTGAAGCTTTCTTT. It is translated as CASRFSRTGMNTEAFF.

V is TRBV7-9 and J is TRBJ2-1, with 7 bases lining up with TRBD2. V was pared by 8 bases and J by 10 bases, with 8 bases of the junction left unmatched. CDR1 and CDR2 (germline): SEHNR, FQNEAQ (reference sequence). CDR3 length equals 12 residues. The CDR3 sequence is CASLGGSWEQFF. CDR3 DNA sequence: TGTGCCAGCCTAGGCGGGAGCTGGGAGCAGTTCTTC. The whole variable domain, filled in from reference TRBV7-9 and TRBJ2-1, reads DTGVSQNPRHKITKRGQNVTFRCDPISEHNRLYWYRQTLGQGPEFLTYFQNEAQLEKSRLLSDRFSAERPKGSFSTLEIQRTEQGDSAMYLCASLGGSWEQFFGPGTRLTVL.

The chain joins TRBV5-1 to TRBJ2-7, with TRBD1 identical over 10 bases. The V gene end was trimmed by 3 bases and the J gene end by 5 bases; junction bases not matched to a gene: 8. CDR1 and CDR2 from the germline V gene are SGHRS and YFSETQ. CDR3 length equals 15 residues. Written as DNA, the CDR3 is TGCGCCAGCAGCTCCCCGGGACAGGGGATCGACGAGCAGTACTTC. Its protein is CASSSPGQGIDEQYF.

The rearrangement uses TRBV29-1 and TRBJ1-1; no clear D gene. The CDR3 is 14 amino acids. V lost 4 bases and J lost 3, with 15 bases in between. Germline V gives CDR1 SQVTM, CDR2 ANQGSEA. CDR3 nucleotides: TGCAGCGTTGCGAGCGGGGAGGGAGACACTGAAGCTTTCTTT. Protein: CSVASGEGDTEAFF.

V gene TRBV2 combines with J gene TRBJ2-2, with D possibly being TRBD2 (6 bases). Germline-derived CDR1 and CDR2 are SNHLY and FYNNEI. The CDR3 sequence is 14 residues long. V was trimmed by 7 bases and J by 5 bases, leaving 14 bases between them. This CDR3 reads CASIRGGRTGELFF. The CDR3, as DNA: TGTGCCAGCATAAGGGGAGGACGGACCGGGGAGCTGTTTTTT.

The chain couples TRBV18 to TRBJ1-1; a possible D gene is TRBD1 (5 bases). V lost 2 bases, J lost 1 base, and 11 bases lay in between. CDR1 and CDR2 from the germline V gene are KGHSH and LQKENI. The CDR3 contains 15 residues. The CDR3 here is CASSPAGGGNTEAFF. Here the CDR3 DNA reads TGTGCCAGCTCACCAGCCGGGGGAGGGAACACTGAAGCTTTCTTT.

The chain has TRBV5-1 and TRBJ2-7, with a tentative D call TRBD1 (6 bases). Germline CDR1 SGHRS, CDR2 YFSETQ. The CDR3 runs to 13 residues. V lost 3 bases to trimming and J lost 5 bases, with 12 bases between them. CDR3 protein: CASSSPGQDEQYF. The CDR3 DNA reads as TGCGCCAGCAGCTCTCCGGGACAAGACGAGCAGTACTTC.

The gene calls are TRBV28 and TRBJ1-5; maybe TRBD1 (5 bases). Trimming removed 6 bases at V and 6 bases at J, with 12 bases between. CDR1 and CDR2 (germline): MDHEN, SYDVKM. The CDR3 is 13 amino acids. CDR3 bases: TGTGCCAGCAGAAGGACAAGGGTTCAGCCCCAGCATTTT. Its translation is CASRRTRVQPQHF.

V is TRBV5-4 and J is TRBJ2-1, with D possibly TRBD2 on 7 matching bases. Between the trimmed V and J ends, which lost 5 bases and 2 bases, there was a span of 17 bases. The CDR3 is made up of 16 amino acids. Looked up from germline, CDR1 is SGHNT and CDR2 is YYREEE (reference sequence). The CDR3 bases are TGTGCCAGCAGGGGGGGGCTAGCGGAGCCCTACAATGAGCAGTTCTTC. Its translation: CASRGGLAEPYNEQFF.

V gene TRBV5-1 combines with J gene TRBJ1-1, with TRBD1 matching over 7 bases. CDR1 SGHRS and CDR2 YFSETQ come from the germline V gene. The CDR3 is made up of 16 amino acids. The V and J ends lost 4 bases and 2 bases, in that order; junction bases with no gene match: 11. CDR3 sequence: CASSPDEGGSNTEAFF. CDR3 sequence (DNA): TGCGCCAGCAGCCCGGATGAAGGGGGCTCAAACACTGAAGCTTTCTTT.

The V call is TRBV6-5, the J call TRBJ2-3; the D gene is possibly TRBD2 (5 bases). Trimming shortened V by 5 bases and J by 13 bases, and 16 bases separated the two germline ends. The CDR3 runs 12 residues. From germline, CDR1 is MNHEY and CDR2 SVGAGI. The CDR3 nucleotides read TGTGCCAGCAGTAGGACTGCCCCGGCGGAGTATTTT. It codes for CASSRTAPAEYF.

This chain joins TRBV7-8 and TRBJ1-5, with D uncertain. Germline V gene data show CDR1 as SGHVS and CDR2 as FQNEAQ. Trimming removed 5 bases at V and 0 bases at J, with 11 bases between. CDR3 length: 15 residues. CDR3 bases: TGTGCCAGCAGCCCTACGGGGTATAGCAATCAGCCCCAGCATTTT. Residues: CASSPTGYSNQPQHF. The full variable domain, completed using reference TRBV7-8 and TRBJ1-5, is GAGVSQSPRYKVAKRGQDVALRCDPISGHVSLFWYQQALGQGPEFLTYFQNEAQLDKSGLPSDRFFAERPEGSVSTLKIQRTQQEDSAVYLCASSPTGYSNQPQHFGDGTRLSIL.

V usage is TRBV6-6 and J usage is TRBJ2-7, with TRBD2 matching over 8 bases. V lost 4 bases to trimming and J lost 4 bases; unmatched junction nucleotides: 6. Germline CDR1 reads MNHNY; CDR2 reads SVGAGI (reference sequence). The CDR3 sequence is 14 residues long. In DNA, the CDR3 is TGTGCCAGCAGTTTTACTAGCGGCCGATACGAGCAGTACTTC. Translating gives CASSFTSGRYEQYF.